One and the same sample provided the 19 T cell receptor beta chains below, sequenced in a study of blood T cell repertoires in COVID-19. Sequencing used immunoSEQ multiplex PCR; TCRdb keeps in-frame clones, though not all of them. The sample carries about 47,000 clones, roughly 84% recorded once. The source material was peripheral blood. The source of these receptors is a man aged 50 to 59 with acute or convalescent COVID-19.

The sample holds a few counts of this clone. The chain has TRBV30 and TRBJ1-3; D gene ambiguous. This CDR3 is built from 12 residues. CDR1 GTSNPN and CDR2 SVGIG come from the germline V gene (reference sequence). V lost 1 base and J lost 4, with 5 bases in between. In nucleotides, the CDR3 is TGTGCCTGGAGTGGCCGGGGAAACACCATATATTTT. Translating gives CAWSGRGNTIYF. The full variable domain, rest sourced from reference TRBV30 and TRBJ1-3, is SQTIHQWPATLVQPVGSPLSLECTVEGTSNPNLYWYRQAAGRGLQLLFYSVGIGQISSEVPQNLSASRPQDRQFILSSKKLLLSDSGFYLCAWSGRGNTIYFGEGSWLTVV.

The chain carries TRBV6-5 and TRBJ2-5, with a possible D match to TRBD1 (6 bases). This CDR3 region has 15 residues. The germline V gene encodes CDR1 MNHEY and CDR2 SVGAGI. V was shortened by 0 bases and J by 4 bases, with 12 bases between the two germline ends. CDR3 DNA: TGTGCCAGCAGTTACTCCGCAGGGGTCACAGAGACCCAGTACTTC. As protein: CASSYSAGVTETQYF.

V usage is TRBV19 and J usage is TRBJ1-5, with D unclear. This CDR3 is 13 amino acids long. Trimming cost V 9 bases and J 1 base, with 10 bases left between them. CDR1 and CDR2 (germline): LNHDA, SQIVND (reference sequence). In DNA, the CDR3 is TGTGCCAGCAGAGACGGGAGCAATCAGCCCCAGCATTTT. Translated: CASRDGSNQPQHF.

The V gene is TRBV5-1, the J gene TRBJ2-5, with a tentative D call TRBD1 (6 bases). Germline V CDR1 and CDR2: SGHRS, YFSETQ. Between the trimmed V and J ends, which lost 0 bases and 4 bases, there was a span of 13 bases. This CDR3 spans 15 amino acids. The CDR3 DNA sequence: TGCGCCAGCAGCTTGGATCTGGGGGCTGGAGAGACCCAGTACTTC. The encoded protein is CASSLDLGAGETQYF.

The rearrangement uses TRBV10-3 and TRBJ1-4; the D gene is possibly TRBD1 (5 bases). The CDR3 is 14 amino acids. V shed 2 bases and J shed 5 bases, with 9 bases lying between them. The germline CDR1 and CDR2 sequences are ENHRY and SYGVKD. CDR3 sequence reads: CAISEGAVNEKLFF. The CDR3 bases are TGTGCCATCAGTGAGGGGGCAGTAAATGAAAAACTGTTTTTT.

The chain has TRBV24-1 and TRBJ2-2; D possibly corresponds to TRBD1 (5 bases). The germline gives CDR1 KGHDR, CDR2 SFDVKD. This CDR3 comprises 14 residues. Trimming removed 10 bases at V and 1 base at J, with 12 bases between. CDR3 region: CATHPGLNTGELFF. As DNA, the CDR3 is TGTGCCACTCATCCAGGGTTGAACACCGGGGAGCTGTTTTTT.

This chain joins TRBV19 and TRBJ1-1, with 7 positions matching TRBD1. The CDR3 runs 14 residues. CDR1 is LNHDA, CDR2 SQIVND, per germline (reference sequence). After removal of 4 bases from V and 8 bases from J, the junction contained 10 bases not matched to a gene. CDR3 region: CASSRSRQGIEAFF. The CDR3 DNA reads TGTGCCAGTAGTAGGAGCCGACAGGGTATAGAAGCTTTCTTT.

This sequence joins TRBV6-6 and TRBJ2-1; tentatively, D is TRBD2 (6 bases). This CDR3 is 14 amino acids long. CDR1 and CDR2 from the germline V gene are MNHNY and SVGAGI (reference sequence). V was trimmed by 4 bases and J by 7 bases, leaving 14 bases between them. CDR3 sequence (DNA): TGTGCCAGCAGTTCCCGGGACTGGATTAATGAGCAGTTCTTC. It translates to CASSSRDWINEQFF.

The chain carries TRBV3-1 (or the pseudogene TRBV3-2) and TRBJ2-1; 9 positions agree with TRBD2. Losses at the gene ends were 2 bases for V and 7 bases for J; bases not matched to a gene: 9. This CDR3 region has 16 residues. Germline CDR1 is LGHDT and CDR2 is YNNKEL (reference sequence). CDR3 sequence: CASSQYGGRASNEQFF. Written as DNA, the CDR3 is TGTGCCAGCAGCCAATACGGCGGGAGGGCTTCGAATGAGCAGTTCTTC.

CDR3 loop: CASSLSRDRDYGYTF. The CDR3 DNA reads TGTGCCAGCAGCTTAAGTCGGGACAGGGACTATGGCTACACCTTC. The genes are TRBV11-2 and TRBJ1-2; 9 nucleotides match TRBD1. The CDR3 is 15 amino acids. The germline V gene encodes CDR1 SGHAT and CDR2 FQNNGV. V was clipped by 2 bases and J by 3 bases; unmatched bases: 4.

The J gene is TRBJ1-2, the V gene TRBV30; possible D gene TRBD1, 6 bases. Germline-derived CDR1 and CDR2 are GTSNPN and SVGIG (reference sequence). The CDR3 has 16 residues. Trimming removed 2 bases from V and 4 bases from J, with 20 bases in between. The CDR3 DNA sequence: TGTGCCTGGAGTTTAGAGGTGGACAGACAAAGCTATGGCTACACCTTC. This encodes CAWSLEVDRQSYGYTF.

In this sample, this clone turned up a few times. The V gene is TRBV7-2, the J gene TRBJ2-7; TRBD2 matches 7 bases. CDR1 is SGHTA, CDR2 FQGNSA, per germline. The CDR3 is 14 residues long. V gave up 0 bases and J gave up 4 bases; unmatched junction bases: 3. DNA of the CDR3: TGTGCCAGCAGCTTAGCGGGAGGGCCTTACGAGCAGTACTTC. It translates to CASSLAGGPYEQYF.

The chain links TRBV11-3 to TRBJ2-1; 7 bases fit TRBD2. This CDR3 region has 13 residues. Trimming removed 6 bases from V and 9 bases from J; junction bases left unmatched: 8. CDR1 and CDR2 (germline): SGHNT, YENEEA. The CDR3 reads CASSKTRTSEQFF. The CDR3 DNA is TGTGCCAGCAGTAAAACTAGGACTAGTGAGCAGTTCTTC.

The CDR3 protein is CASIIIGADTQYF. CDR3 sequence (DNA): TGTGCCAGCATTATAATAGGGGCAGATACGCAGTATTTT. The V and J genes are TRBV11-2 and TRBJ2-3; TRBD1 might be the D (5 bases). Germline V gene lookup returns CDR1 SGHAT and CDR2 FQNNGV. CDR3 size: 13 residues. The V gene lost 7 bases and the J gene lost 4 bases, with 12 bases spanning the gap.

The chain is built from TRBV6-6 and TRBJ1-4, with D tentatively TRBD1 (5 bases). Germline CDR1 is MNHNY and CDR2 is SVGAGI (reference sequence). V was trimmed by 6 bases and J by 7 bases, leaving 12 bases between them. This CDR3 has 13 residues. This CDR3 reads CASRDKISEKLFF. For the CDR3, the DNA is TGTGCCAGCAGGGACAAAATATCTGAAAAACTGTTTTTT.

V and J are TRBV11-2 and TRBJ2-7; 7 nucleotides align to TRBD1. The length of the CDR3 is 14 residues. The J segment lost 6 bases and the V segment lost 5 bases, leaving 10 bases of the junction unmatched. Germline V gives CDR1 SGHAT, CDR2 FQNNGV. CDR3 region: CASSGLAPGGEQYF. CDR3 nucleotide sequence: TGTGCCAGCAGCGGCCTCGCACCAGGGGGCGAGCAGTACTTC.

The J gene is TRBJ1-1, the V gene TRBV19; 7 bases match TRBD1. CDR1 is LNHDA and CDR2 is SQIVND in the germline V gene (reference sequence). V lost 9 bases and J lost 1; bases outside the gene matches: 8. The CDR3 has 14 amino acids. The CDR3 reads CASWDRDRNTEAFF. The CDR3, as DNA: TGTGCCAGCTGGGACCGGGACAGGAACACTGAAGCTTTCTTT.

This chain joins TRBV28 and TRBJ2-6, with TRBD1 as a possible D gene (6 bases). This CDR3 has 15 amino acids. Germline CDR1 reads MDHEN; CDR2 reads SYDVKM. Trimming removed 5 bases from V and 4 bases from J, with 12 bases in between. CDR3 sequence (DNA): TGTGCCAGCAGTACACAGGGTCGCGGGGCCAACGTCCTGACTTTC. Amino acids: CASSTQGRGANVLTF.

This sequence joins TRBV20-1 and TRBJ2-7; TRBD1 matches at 8 bases. Germline V CDR1 and CDR2: DFQATT, SNEGSKA (reference sequence). The CDR3 contains 14 residues. With V trimmed by 3 bases and J by 3 bases, 7 bases remained unmatched. The DNA for the CDR3 is TGCAGTGCTAGTCCGTTGGGACAGGACTACGAGCAGTACTTC. It yields the protein CSASPLGQDYEQYF.